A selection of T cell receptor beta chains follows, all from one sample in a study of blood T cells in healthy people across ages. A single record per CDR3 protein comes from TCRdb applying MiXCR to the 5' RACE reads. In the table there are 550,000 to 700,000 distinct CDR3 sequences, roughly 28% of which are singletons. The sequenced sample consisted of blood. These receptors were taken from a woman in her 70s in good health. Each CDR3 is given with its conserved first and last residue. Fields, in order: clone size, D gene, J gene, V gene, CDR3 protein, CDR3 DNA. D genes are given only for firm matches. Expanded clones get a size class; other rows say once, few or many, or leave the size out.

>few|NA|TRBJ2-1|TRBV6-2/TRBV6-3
CASSYLRGDEQFF
TGTGCCAGCAGTTACCTCAGGGGCGATGAGCAGTTCTTC
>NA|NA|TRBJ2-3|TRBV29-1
CSVEDYQGDTQYF
TGCAGCGTTGAAGATTATCAGGGGGATACGCAGTATTTT
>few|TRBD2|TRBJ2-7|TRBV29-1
CSVHPSGTYEQYF
TGCAGCGTGCACCCTAGCGGAACCTACGAGCAGTACTTC
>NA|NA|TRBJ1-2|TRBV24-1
CATSEADRPYGYTF
TGTGCCACCAGTGAAGCCGACAGGCCCTATGGCTACACCTTC
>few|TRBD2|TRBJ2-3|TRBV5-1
CASSQSGAYTDTQYF
TGCGCCAGCAGCCAAAGCGGGGCGTACACAGATACGCAGTATTTT
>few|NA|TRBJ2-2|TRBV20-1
CSAPQSNTGELFF
TGCAGTGCTCCGCAATCTAACACCGGGGAGCTGTTTTTT
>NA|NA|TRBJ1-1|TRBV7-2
CASSLLAGNTEAFF
TGTGCCAGCAGCCTCCTGGCGGGGAACACTGAAGCTTTCTTT
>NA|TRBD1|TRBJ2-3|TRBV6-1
CASRQGASTDTQYF
TGTGCCAGCAGGCAGGGGGCCTCCACAGATACGCAGTATTTT
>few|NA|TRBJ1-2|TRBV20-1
CSARGIRSFYGYTF
TGCAGTGCTAGAGGAATCAGGTCCTTCTATGGCTACACCTTC
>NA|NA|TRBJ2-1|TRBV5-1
CASSSGGGLARYNEQFF
TGCGCCAGCAGCAGCGGCGGCGGGCTAGCGAGATACAATGAGCAGTTCTTC
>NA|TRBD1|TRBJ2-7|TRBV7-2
CASSLGTGTPEQYF
TGTGCCAGCAGCTTAGGGACAGGGACCCCCGAGCAGTACTTC
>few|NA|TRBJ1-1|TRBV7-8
CASSLRVTSTEAFF
TGTGCCAGCAGCTTAAGGGTGACGAGCACTGAAGCTTTCTTT
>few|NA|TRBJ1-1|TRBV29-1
CSVEDGLNTEAFF
TGCAGCGTTGAAGATGGACTGAACACTGAAGCTTTCTTT
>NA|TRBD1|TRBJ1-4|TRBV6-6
CASSTDRESEKLFF
TGTGCCAGCAGTACGGACAGGGAAAGTGAAAAACTGTTTTTT
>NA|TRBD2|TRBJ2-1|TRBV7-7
CASSRGVDNEQFF
TGTGCCAGCAGCCGGGGGGTAGACAATGAGCAGTTCTTC
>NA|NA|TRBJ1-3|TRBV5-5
CASSLERGGNTIYF
TGTGCCAGCAGCTTGGAGCGGGGTGGAAACACCATATATTTT
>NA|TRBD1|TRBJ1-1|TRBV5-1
CASSLEGQSTEAFF
TGCGCCAGCAGCTTGGAGGGACAGAGCACTGAAGCTTTCTTT
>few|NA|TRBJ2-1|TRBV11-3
CASSSSGLLGNEQFF
TGTGCCAGCAGCTCCTCGGGGCTCCTAGGGAATGAGCAGTTCTTC
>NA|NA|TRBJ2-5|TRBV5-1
CASSLAPNLQETQYF
TGCGCCAGCAGCTTGGCTCCGAACCTCCAAGAGACCCAGTACTTC
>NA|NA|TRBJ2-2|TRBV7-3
CASSSEPGTGELFF
TGTGCCAGCAGCTCGGAACCCGGGACCGGGGAGCTGTTTTTT
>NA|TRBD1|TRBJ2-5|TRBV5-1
CASQPQGAQETQYF
TGCGCCAGCCAACCACAGGGGGCCCAAGAGACCCAGTACTTC
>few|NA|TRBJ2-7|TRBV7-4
CASSPSPLLGQYF
TGTGCCAGCAGCCCCAGTCCACTCCTCGGGCAGTACTTC
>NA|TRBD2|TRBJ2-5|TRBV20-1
CSARASVVAGANQETQYF
TGCAGTGCTAGAGCATCCGTGGTAGCGGGGGCGAACCAAGAGACCCAGTACTTC
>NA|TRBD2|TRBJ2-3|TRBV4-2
CASSQDGSGGRITDTQYF
TGTGCCAGCAGCCAAGATGGAAGCGGGGGGAGGATCACAGATACGCAGTATTTT
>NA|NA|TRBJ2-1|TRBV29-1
CSVYGSTAYNEQFF
TGCAGCGTGTACGGGTCCACCGCCTACAATGAGCAGTTCTTC
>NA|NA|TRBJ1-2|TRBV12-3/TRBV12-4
CASGMGGGRANYGYTF
TGTGCCAGCGGAATGGGCGGGGGCCGAGCTAACTATGGCTACACCTTC
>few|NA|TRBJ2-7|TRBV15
CATSSGLNYEQYF
TGTGCCACCAGCAGCGGACTGAACTACGAGCAGTACTTC
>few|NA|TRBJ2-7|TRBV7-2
CASSLASTGTYEQYF
TGTGCCAGCAGCTTAGCGTCGACAGGCACCTACGAGCAGTACTTC
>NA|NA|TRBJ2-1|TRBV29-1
CSVVATYNEQFF
TGCAGCGTTGTGGCTACCTACAATGAGCAGTTCTTC
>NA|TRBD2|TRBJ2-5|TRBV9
CASSIGPASGSLGQYF
TGTGCCAGCAGCATCGGCCCTGCTAGCGGATCCCTAGGCCAGTACTTC
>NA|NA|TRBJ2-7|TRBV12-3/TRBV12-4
CASSLEGNYEQYF
TGTGCCAGCAGTTTAGAGGGGAACTACGAGCAGTACTTC
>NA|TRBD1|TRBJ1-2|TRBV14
CASSQEDRGHGYTF
TGTGCCAGCAGCCAAGAAGACAGGGGACATGGCTACACCTTC
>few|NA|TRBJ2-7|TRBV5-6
CASSVPRGRNYEQYF
TGTGCCAGCAGCGTGCCACGGGGACGGAACTACGAGCAGTACTTC
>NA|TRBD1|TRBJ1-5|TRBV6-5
CASQGGPNQPQHF
TGTGCCAGTCAGGGGGGCCCCAATCAGCCCCAGCATTTT
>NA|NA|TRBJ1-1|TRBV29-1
CSVRVGGVRAFF
TGCAGCGTTAGGGTTGGCGGGGTACGCGCTTTCTTT
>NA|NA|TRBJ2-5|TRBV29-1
CSVDAGKETQYF
TGCAGCGTTGATGCAGGGAAAGAGACCCAGTACTTC
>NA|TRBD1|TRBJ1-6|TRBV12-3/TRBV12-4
CASQSGGNSPLRF
TGTGCCAGCCAGTCAGGGGGGAATTCACCCCTCCGCTTT
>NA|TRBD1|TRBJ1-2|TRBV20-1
CSATRTGGGNYGYTF
TGCAGTGCGACGAGGACAGGGGGAGGTAACTATGGCTACACCTTC
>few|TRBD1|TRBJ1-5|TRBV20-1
CGAPHRGGGQPQHF
TGCGGTGCTCCACACAGGGGCGGGGGTCAGCCCCAGCATTTT
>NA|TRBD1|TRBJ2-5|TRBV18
CASSPTTGVLETQYF
TGTGCCAGCTCACCGACGACAGGGGTCCTAGAGACCCAGTACTTC
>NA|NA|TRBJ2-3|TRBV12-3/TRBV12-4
CASSPDRRTDTQYF
TGTGCCAGCAGCCCCGATAGGAGGACAGATACGCAGTATTTT
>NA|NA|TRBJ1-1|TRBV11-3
CASSLAFGMNTEAFF
TGTGCCAGCAGCTTAGCGTTCGGGATGAACACTGAAGCTTTCTTT
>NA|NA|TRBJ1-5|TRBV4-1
CASSQDRVGAGSGNQPLHF
NA
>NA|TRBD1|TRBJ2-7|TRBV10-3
CAISDHGTGYEQYF
TGTGCCATCAGTGACCACGGGACAGGATACGAGCAGTACTTC
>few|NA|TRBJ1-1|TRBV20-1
CSATGTAFEALF
TGCAGTGCTACCGGGACGGCGTTCGAAGCTCTCTTT
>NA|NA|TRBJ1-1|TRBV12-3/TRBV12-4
CASSLNHNPTEAFF
TGTGCCAGCAGTTTAAACCATAACCCCACTGAAGCTTTCTTT
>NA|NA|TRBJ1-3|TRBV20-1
CSASDLIQGRGNTIYF
TGCAGTGCTAGTGATCTAATACAGGGTAGGGGAAACACCATATATTTT
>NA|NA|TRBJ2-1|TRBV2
CASSEDRATINEQFF
TGTGCCAGCAGTGAAGACAGGGCTACCATCAATGAGCAGTTCTTC
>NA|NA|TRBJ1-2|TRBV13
CASSKVRESRVYGYTF
TGTGCCAGCAGCAAGGTACGGGAGTCCCGAGTGTATGGCTACACCTTC
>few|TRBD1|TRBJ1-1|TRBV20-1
CSARVTGTGRTEAFF
TGCAGTGCTAGAGTTACCGGGACAGGGAGGACTGAAGCTTTCTTT
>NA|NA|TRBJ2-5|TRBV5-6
CASTQDGQETQYF
TGTGCCAGCACCCAGGATGGTCAAGAGACCCAGTACTTC
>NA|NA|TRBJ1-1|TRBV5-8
CASSRDMLGAEAFF
TGTGCCAGCAGCCGGGACATGCTCGGGGCTGAAGCTTTCTTT
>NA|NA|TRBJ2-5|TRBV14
CASSPPGTIKRSQYF
TGTGCCAGCAGCCCACCCGGGACCATCAAGAGGTCGCAGTACTTC
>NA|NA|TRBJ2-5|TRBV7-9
CASSLQQGPGETQYF
TGTGCCAGCAGCTTACAGCAGGGTCCCGGAGAGACCCAGTACTTC
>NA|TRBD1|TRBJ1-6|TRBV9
CASSTAGTENSPLHF
TGTGCCAGCAGCACCGCCGGGACAGAAAATTCACCCCTCCACTTT